Listed below are T cell receptor beta chains from one sample, sequenced in a study of CXCR3-negative and CXCR3-positive naive CD8 T cells. TCRdb derives one entry per CDR3 protein from the 5' RACE reads, leaving out DNA. The sample has more than 35,000 distinct CDR3 sequences. Sequencing was done on a sample of memory CD8+ T cells from blood. These receptors originate from a human donor in good health. Some clones in this sample may be carry-over from other donors' samples. Both conserved end residues are part of each CDR3. The order of the fields is J gene, V gene, CDR3 protein.

>TRBJ2-5|TRBV28
CASSPDYRTGAKEETQYF
>TRBJ1-2|TRBV7-3
CASSAGVGYTF
>TRBJ1-1|TRBV20-1
CSARGQGAWTEAFF
>TRBJ2-2|TRBV11-2
CASSFVTAQGKSRTGELFF
>TRBJ2-5|TRBV4-1
CASSQDPVLQETQYF
>TRBJ1-2|TRBV29-1
CSVEGTDNGYTF
>TRBJ2-6|TRBV28
CASSPPEGANVLTF
>TRBJ2-5|TRBV15
CATSSARDYRWDTQYF
>TRBJ2-1|TRBV19
CASSHQGYTYYNEQFF
>TRBJ1-1|TRBV20-1
CSARSPTGTEAFF
>TRBJ1-1|TRBV9
CASSALDSPNTEAFF
>TRBJ2-3|TRBV7-2
CASSPSSTGFSTDTQYF
>TRBJ2-7|TRBV4-1
CASSQGPRAYEQYF
>TRBJ2-3|TRBV2
CASSPRTSGSADTQYF
>TRBJ1-1|TRBV21-1
CASSKGQGNTEAFF
>TRBJ2-3|TRBV27
CASHSGFTDTQYF
>TRBJ2-7|TRBV5-1
CASSLAGDPREQYF
>TRBJ2-3|TRBV6-5
CASSYMDAPDTQYF
>TRBJ2-7|TRBV5-4
CASSLGVTGYEQYF
>TRBJ2-7|TRBV7-9
CASSHNLELTYEQYF
>TRBJ1-4|TRBV5-1
CASSDRGAPNEKLFF
>TRBJ2-1|TRBV29-1
CSVEQGRRNEQFF
>TRBJ2-7|TRBV7-9
CASSYGTGEQYF
>TRBJ2-3|TRBV29-1
CSVGPVLPSGGTDTQYF
>TRBJ2-7|TRBV29-1
CSVEDRRTSASSYEQYF
>TRBJ2-1|TRBV7-9
CASTDGAAEQFF
>TRBJ1-4|TRBV4-1
CASSQFIGSNEKLFF
>TRBJ1-4|TRBV4-3
CASSGGVLNEKLFF
>TRBJ2-5|TRBV10-3
CAIRDTGEQETQYF
>TRBJ2-3|TRBV5-1
CASSRTLLDTQYF
>TRBJ2-7|TRBV7-8
CASSPKARQSSYEQYF
>TRBJ2-1|TRBV13
CASSLGSERGANEQFF
>TRBJ1-2|TRBV29-1
CSVELAAYGYTF
>TRBJ2-7|TRBV5-1
CASSLTAYEQYF
>TRBJ1-2|TRBV29-1
CSVGRQPYGYTF
>TRBJ2-2|TRBV6-5
CASSKLRPGELFF
>TRBJ2-1|TRBV7-2
CASSPEGLFSGGGSSYNEQFF
>TRBJ2-2|TRBV29-1
CSVHRGSGEELFF
>TRBJ1-5|TRBV28
CASEPVNRGGQPQHF
>TRBJ2-5|TRBV7-2
CASSFISGPTAETQYF
>TRBJ2-2|TRBV19
CASSIYGSLTGELFF
>TRBJ2-1|TRBV6-4
CASSDSSVNEQFF